The clone carrying this T cell receptor beta chain was counted a few times. Its antigen is currently unknown. These data originate in a study of cytotoxic CD8 clonotypes in ibrutinib-treated CLL. Turning to the study itself: Response samples were taken after a median of approximately 11 months on treatment, range 6 to 36. Study findings and constraints: Starting clonality was above that of age-matched healthy donors and tracked circulating CD8+ T-cell counts. Private clonotypes, not public ones, expanded at ibrutinib response.

Deep sequencing aimed at 1 in 200,000 to 1 in 1 million T cells' resolution. TCRdb keeps only in-frame clones here, not all; method: immunoSEQ multiplex PCR. This table has roughly 180,000 clones, 84% appearing once. Deletions cut 0 bases from V and 3 bases from J, with 15 bases between. The CDR3 sequence is 17 residues long. CDR1 and CDR2 (germline): SGHTA, FQGNSA. The receptor's source is a human donor with chronic lymphocytic leukemia. The starting material was PBMCs, obtained after 24 months of ibrutinib treatment. V is TRBV7-2 and J is TRBJ2-1; D might be TRBD2 (6 bases). CDR3 sequence (DNA): TGTGCCAGCAGCTTAGCGCGGAGTAGCGGCCTCTACAATGAGCAGTTCTTC. It translates to CASSLARSSGLYNEQFF. The variable domain in full, with the rest retrieved from reference TRBV7-2 and TRBJ2-1, is GAGVSQSPSNKVTEKGKDVELRCDPISGHTALYWYRQSLGQGLEFLIYFQGNSAPDKSGLPSDRFSAERTGGSVSTLTIQRTQQEDSAVYLCASSLARSSGLYNEQFFGPGTRLTVL.